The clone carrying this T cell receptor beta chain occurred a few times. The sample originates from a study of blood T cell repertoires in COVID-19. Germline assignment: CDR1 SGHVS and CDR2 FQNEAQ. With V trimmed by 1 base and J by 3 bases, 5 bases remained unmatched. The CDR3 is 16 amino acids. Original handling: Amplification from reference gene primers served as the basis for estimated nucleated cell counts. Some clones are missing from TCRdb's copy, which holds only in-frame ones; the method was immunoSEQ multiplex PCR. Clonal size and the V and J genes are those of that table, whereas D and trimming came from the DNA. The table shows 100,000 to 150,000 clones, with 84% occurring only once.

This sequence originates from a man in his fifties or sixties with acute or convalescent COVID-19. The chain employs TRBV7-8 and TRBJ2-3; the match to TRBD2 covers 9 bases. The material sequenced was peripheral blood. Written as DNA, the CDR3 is TGTGCCAGCAGCTTAGTTGCGGGAGGGGATACAGATACGCAGTATTTT. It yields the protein CASSLVAGGDTDTQYF.